A selection of T cell receptor beta chains follows, all from one sample in a study of shared clonotypes between healthy human individuals. Generated by immunoSEQ multiplex PCR, the TCRdb table keeps only in-frame clones and is missing some. The sample contains about 980,000 clones, about three quarters of which appear only once. The specimen sequenced was memory CD4+ T cells sorted from blood. The receptors shown here come from a man between 18 and 29 years old in good health. Both conserved end residues are part of each CDR3. Each record gives: clone size, J gene, V gene, D gene, CDR3 protein, CDR3 DNA. D genes are given only for firm matches. Only some rows state a clone size, as once, few, many or a class for expanded clones.

size: -; J: TRBJ2-1; V: TRBV27; D: -; CDR3: CASSLGSHNEQFF; DNA: TGTGCCAGCAGTTTGGGCAGCCACAATGAGCAGTTCTTC
size: few; J: TRBJ2-6; V: TRBV5-4; D: -; CDR3: CASSLDISGANVLTF; DNA: TGTGCCAGCAGCTTGGATATATCTGGGGCCAACGTCCTGACTTTC
size: -; J: TRBJ1-2; V: TRBV19; D: TRBD1; CDR3: CASRRDSPSYGYTF; DNA: TGTGCCAGTAGGAGGGACAGCCCGTCCTATGGCTACACCTTC
size: few; J: TRBJ2-3; V: TRBV27; D: -; CDR3: CASRRLLAAKPDTQYF; DNA: TGTGCCAGCAGGCGTCTTCTGGCCGCCAAGCCAGATACGCAGTATTTT
size: -; J: TRBJ2-6; V: TRBV4-1; D: -; CDR3: CASSQEQVPSSGANVLTF; DNA: TGCGCCAGCAGCCAAGAGCAGGTCCCTAGCTCTGGGGCCAACGTCCTGACTTTC
size: -; J: TRBJ2-7; V: TRBV7-2; D: -; CDR3: CASSLDQLSLGEQYF; DNA: TGTGCCAGCAGCTTAGATCAGCTGAGCCTGGGGGAGCAGTACTTC
size: -; J: TRBJ1-1; V: TRBV7-2; D: -; CDR3: CASRPDSLNTEAFF; DNA: TGTGCCAGCAGGCCCGACAGTCTGAACACTGAAGCTTTCTTT
size: -; J: TRBJ1-1; V: TRBV18; D: TRBD1; CDR3: CASSPQGGSPEAFF; DNA: TGTGCCAGCTCACCCCAGGGGGGCTCCCCTGAAGCTTTCTTT
size: -; J: TRBJ2-5; V: TRBV2; D: -; CDR3: CASRPDTGQETQYF; DNA: TGTGCCAGCAGGCCCGATACGGGCCAAGAGACCCAGTACTTC
size: once; J: TRBJ1-2; V: TRBV5-4; D: -; CDR3: CASSRTDGGYTF; DNA: TGTGCCAGCAGCAGAACAGACGGAGGCTACACCTTC
size: -; J: TRBJ2-7; V: TRBV14; D: TRBD1; CDR3: CASSQDIGDRGLEQYF; DNA: TGTGCCAGCAGCCAAGACATAGGGGACAGGGGGCTCGAGCAGTACTTC
size: few; J: TRBJ1-1; V: TRBV30; D: -; CDR3: CAWSPGVATEAFF; DNA: TGTGCCTGGAGTCCAGGGGTGGCCACTGAAGCTTTCTTT
size: few; J: TRBJ1-2; V: TRBV18; D: TRBD1; CDR3: CASSPAGGSYGYTF; DNA: TGTGCCAGCTCCCCAGCAGGGGGTTCCTATGGCTACACCTTC
size: -; J: TRBJ2-1; V: TRBV2; D: -; CDR3: CATQGYNEQFF; DNA: TGTGCCACCCAGGGTTACAATGAGCAGTTCTTC
size: once; J: TRBJ2-5; V: TRBV4-3; D: -; CDR3: CASSQMGETQYF; DNA: TGCGCCAGCAGCCAAATGGGTGAGACCCAGTACTTC
size: -; J: TRBJ2-7; V: TRBV5-1; D: TRBD2; CDR3: CASSVGGGQTYEQYF; DNA: TGCGCCAGCAGCGTGGGCGGGGGGCAAACCTACGAGCAGTACTTC
size: -; J: TRBJ1-2; V: TRBV9; D: -; CDR3: CASSARRRGEGYTF; DNA: TGTGCCAGCAGCGCCCGTAGAAGGGGCGAAGGCTACACCTTC
size: -; J: TRBJ1-4; V: TRBV30; D: -; CDR3: CAWTTGFKEKLFF; DNA: TGTGCCTGGACCACAGGGTTTAAGGAAAAACTGTTTTTT
size: few; J: TRBJ1-6; V: TRBV7-6; D: -; CDR3: CASSLAGGGSPLHF; DNA: TGTGCCAGCAGCTTAGCCGGGGGGGGCTCACCCCTCCACTTT
size: -; J: TRBJ2-1; V: TRBV30; D: -; CDR3: CAWSKQGYEQFF; DNA: TGTGCCTGGAGTAAGCAGGGGTATGAGCAGTTCTTC
size: once; J: TRBJ1-1; V: TRBV5-8; D: -; CDR3: CASSLESKTEAFF; DNA: TGTGCCAGCAGCTTGGAGAGTAAGACTGAAGCTTTCTTT
size: -; J: TRBJ2-7; V: TRBV19; D: -; CDR3: CASQNPGHYEQYF; DNA: TGTGCCAGCCAAAACCCGGGACACTACGAGCAGTACTTC